This T cell receptor beta chain originates from a study of identical twins. General study findings and limits: Without tracking the same donors, conclusions rested on cross-sectional statistical analysis. Reduced insertions were recorded for abundant cord blood beta clonotypes, with no such pattern in memory repertoires. In monozygotic twins, models underestimated the sharing of out-of-frame TCR alpha.

Germline CDR1 SGHAT, CDR2 FQNNGV. Trimming left V 4 bases short and J 6 bases short, with 15 bases between. This CDR3 contains 14 residues. About this clonotype itself: Its specificity is not known.

Addition of a universal primer site occurred through template switching, and cDNA carried unique molecular identifiers. TCRdb redid the calling of the 5' RACE reads with MiXCR, one entry per CDR3 protein. The sample records some 1,600,000 distinct CDR3 sequences, roughly 35% being singletons. This receptor was obtained from a newborn girl in good health. V usage is TRBV11-2 and J usage is TRBJ2-5; a weak D match, TRBD2 (5 bases). Sequencing was performed on cord blood. The CDR3, as DNA: TGTGCCAGCAGCTCCGTTACTAGGGTTCAGACCCAGTACTTC. It codes for CASSSVTRVQTQYF. Full variable domain (remainder filled in from reference TRBV11-2 and TRBJ2-5): EAGVAQSPRYKIIEKRQSVAFWCNPISGHATLYWYQQILGQGPKLLIQFQNNGVVDDSQLPKDRFSAERLKGVDSTLKIQPAKLEDSAVYLCASSSVTRVQTQYFGPGTRLLVL.